The T cell receptor (beta chain) under discussion was sequenced for a study of CD8 T cells in ankylosing spondylitis (dated 2017 in TCRdb). In terms of the full investigation: The study profiled T cell receptor beta repertoires in healthy donors and ankylosing spondylitis patients to find disease-linked TCR variants. Peripheral blood samples were taken, and synovial fluid was additionally collected from ankylosing spondylitis patients. The whole study cohort included 85 to 120 healthy donors and 20 to 30 ankylosing spondylitis patients.

Concerning this clonotype itself: This clone's antigen is unknown. No much larger clone is present one base from it, and per-base qualities are unavailable.

The CDR3 measures 17 amino acids from cysteine to phenylalanine. Here the CDR3 DNA is all that survives: 51 bases in frame from base 1. V sheds 1 base and J sheds 5 bases, leaving 20 bases between their ends. Per the germline V gene, SGHTA is the CDR1 and FQGNSA is the CDR2. Study-wide conclusions, independent of this receptor: Some TCR beta motif variants had previously been reported in synovial fluid and blood of reactive arthritis patients, which suggested common disease-initiation mechanisms. The disease-linked clones were reported as significantly enriched in matched synovial fluid samples from ankylosing spondylitis patients. Blood from ankylosing spondylitis patients appeared to be characterized by a TCR beta motif made up of several highly homologous amino acid variants. The disease-linked clones had a CD8+ phenotype and were found at relatively low frequencies in peripheral blood.

The run used an Illumina HiSeq 2500. Quantitative 5'-RACE with molecular barcodes was the method used to prepare the TCR beta libraries. The paper's processing steps were these. A new computational method based on a probabilistic model of VDJ rearrangement was used to identify disease-linked TCR variants. The raw public data were reprocessed by TCRdb itself: fastp quality trimming at Q25, MiXCR clonotype calling, in-frame beta chains only. Entries that share a CDR3 protein sequence are merged under the most common genes and DNA. The V and J calls were not made by the authors but by TCRdb's processing. This sample holds nearly 250,000 distinct CDR3 sequences; more than 25% were observed only once. 4% to 5% of the sample rests with the top ten.

This clonotype was obtained from a male donor with ankylosing spondylitis or in good health (not recorded which). The chain employs TRBV7-2 and TRBJ2-5; a tentative D call is TRBD2 (7 bases match). The sequencing input was blood, either unsorted or a sorted T cell fraction (not recorded which). The CDR3 corresponds to CASSLVSGGLISETQYF. Here is the DNA: TGTGCCAGCAGCTTAGTATCGGGGGGCCTCATATCCGAGACCCAGTACTTC.